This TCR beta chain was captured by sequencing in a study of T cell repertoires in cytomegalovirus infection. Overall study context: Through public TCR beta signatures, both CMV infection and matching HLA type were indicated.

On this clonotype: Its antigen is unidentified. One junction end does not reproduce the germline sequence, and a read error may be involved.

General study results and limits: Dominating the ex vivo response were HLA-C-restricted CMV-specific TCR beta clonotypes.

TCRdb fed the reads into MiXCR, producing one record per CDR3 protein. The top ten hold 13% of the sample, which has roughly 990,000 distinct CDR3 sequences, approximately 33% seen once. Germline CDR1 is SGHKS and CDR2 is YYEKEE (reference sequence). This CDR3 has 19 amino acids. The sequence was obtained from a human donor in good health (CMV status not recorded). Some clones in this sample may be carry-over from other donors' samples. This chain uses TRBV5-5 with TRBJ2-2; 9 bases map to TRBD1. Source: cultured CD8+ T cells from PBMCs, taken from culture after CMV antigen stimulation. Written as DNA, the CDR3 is TGCGCCAGCAGTCTGGATTCCTGGACAGGGGCCTCGAAAACCGGGGAGCTGTTTTTT. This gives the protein CASSLDSWTGASKTGELFF. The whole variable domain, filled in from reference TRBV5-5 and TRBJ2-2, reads DAGVTQSPTHLIKTRGQQVTLRCSPISGHKSVSWYQQVLGQGPQFIFQYYEKEERGRGNFPDRFSARQFPNYSSELNVNALLLGDSALYLCASSLDSWTGASKTGELFFGEGSRLTVL.